This TCR beta chain is drawn from a study of blood T cell repertoires in COVID-19. Across the whole study: Specimens from acute and convalescent COVID-19 originated in the United States, Italy and Spain.

The V end was cut by 2 bases, the J end by 0 bases, with 9 bases between. The CDR3 covers 15 residues. The V gene's germline CDR1 is SGHDT and CDR2 YYEEEE. Using immunoSEQ multiplex PCR, the repertoire was profiled, and TCRdb retains in-frame clones only, with some absent. Seen here are about 140,000 clones, approximately 86% observed once, and the top ten hold 1.5% to 2%. The clonotype was recovered from a man between 65 and 85 years old with acute or convalescent COVID-19. The chain employs TRBV5-6 and TRBJ2-1; D not certain. Sample: peripheral blood. The CDR3 sequence is CASSFRLSSYNEQFF. The DNA of the CDR3 is TGTGCCAGCAGCTTCAGACTGAGCTCCTACAATGAGCAGTTCTTC. Supplemented by reference TRBV5-6 and TRBJ2-1, the full variable domain reads DAGVTQSPTHLIKTRGQQVTLRCSPKSGHDTVSWYQQALGQGPQFIFQYYEEEERQRGNFPDRFSGHQFPNYSSELNVNALLLGDSALYLCASSFRLSSYNEQFFGPGTRLTVL.